One sample yielded the 2 T cell receptor beta chains listed below, sequenced in a study of technical replicates of blood from a handful of donors (dated by TCRdb to 2016 to 2017). Receptors were amplified or captured by the immunoSEQ multiplex PCR assay. Not all clones reach the TCRdb copy of this immuneACCESS table, which keeps in-frame sequences only. Checked studies attribute under half of the gap to unresolved V genes and leave the rest unexplained. The sample table lists under 90,000 clones, roughly 98% of them with a count of one. The ten largest clones capture approximately 0.15% of the sample. What was sequenced was T cells isolated from PBMCs. The receptors derive from a human donor in good health.

The V gene is TRBV15, the J gene TRBJ2-7; D gene uncertain. This CDR3 region has 15 residues. The ends were cut back, 0 bases at V and 0 bases at J, with 9 bases in the middle. The germline CDR1 and CDR2 sequences are LNHNV and YYDKDF (reference sequence). CDR3 residues: CATSRDSASSYEQYF. CDR3 coding DNA: TGTGCCACCAGCAGAGACTCAGCTAGCTCCTACGAGCAGTACTTC. The whole variable domain, remainder taken from reference TRBV15 and TRBJ2-7, is DAMVIQNPRYQVTQFGKPVTLSCSQTLNHNVMYWYQQKSSQAPKLLFHYYDKDFNNEADTPDNFQSRRPNTSFCFLDIRSPGLGDTAMYLCATSRDSASSYEQYFGPGTRLTVT.

This clone was observed a single time. This rearrangement joins TRBV19 to TRBJ1-5, with D possibly TRBD1 on 6 matching bases. This CDR3 comprises 16 residues. Germline V gene sequence: CDR1 LNHDA, CDR2 SQIVND (reference sequence). V dropped 0 bases and J dropped 3 bases, with 12 bases sitting between them. CDR3 sequence reads: CASSIESTGPNQPQHF. The CDR3 nucleotides are TGTGCCAGTAGTATAGAAAGCACAGGGCCCAATCAGCCCCAGCATTTT.